This T cell receptor (beta chain) was sequenced in a study of cytotoxic CD8 clonotypes in ibrutinib-treated CLL. Across the study: Partial response was seen in about 24 patients and complete response in 2; after median about 68 months, about 14 stayed remitted, 12 progressed. Samples averaged approximately 260,000 productive templates and some 96,000 productive rearrangements.

As regards this clone: Antigen: not known.

Findings and caveats of the study: Progressing patients had sampling times that differed from those of sustained-remission patients. At progression, clonality fell back toward baseline after rising at ibrutinib response.

Germline values: CDR1 MNHEY, CDR2 SVGAGI. This CDR3 region has 14 residues. Trimming took 6 bases from V and 3 from J; bases not matched to a gene: 4. Using immunoSEQ multiplex PCR, the repertoire was profiled, and TCRdb retains in-frame clones only, with some absent. This table has 70,000 to 80,000 clones, 65% to 85% appearing once. This specimen consisted of PBMCs, obtained at disease progression, from a patient treated with ibrutinib. The gene calls are TRBV6-5 and TRBJ1-5, with 8 bases that match TRBD1. The source is a human donor with chronic lymphocytic leukemia. CDR3 coding DNA: TGTGCCAGCAGGCCGGGACAGGTCAATCAGCCCCAGCATTTT. Its translation is CASRPGQVNQPQHF.